A selection of T cell receptor beta chains follows, all from one sample in a study of cytomegalovirus exposure and HLA in healthy donors. The table came from immunoSEQ multiplex PCR; TCRdb's copy has only in-frame clones and leaves some out. The data hold over 150,000 clones, with 75% observed a single time. Sequences were obtained from PBMCs. Source of these receptors: a male donor in good health and CMV-seronegative. The conserved cysteine and the conserved F or W are not part of the CDR3 here.

j_call v_call cdr3_aa
TRBJ1-2 TRBV4-1 ASSQEVTGSYGYT
TRBJ2-2 TRBV7-6 ASSLFQGVVTGELF
TRBJ1-1 TRBV5-6 ASSPWTVSVPEAF
TRBJ2-5 TRBV7-8 ASSPGGDQETQY
TRBJ1-3 TRBV12-5 ASGSGLISGNTIY
TRBJ1-2 TRBV7-2 ASSLATGQGDYGYT
TRBJ2-1 TRBV9 ASSVSGRASIEQF
TRBJ2-6 TRBV4-2 ASSQDWTGSGANVLT
TRBJ1-1 TRBV27 ASNTGGLNTEAF
TRBJ2-1 TRBV5-6 ASSLRVLANNEQF
TRBJ2-7 TRBV19 ASSWGGVVNEQY
TRBJ2-5 TRBV28 ASSLAGSVETQY
TRBJ1-5 TRBV4-1 ASNQEPSAGYSNQPQH
TRBJ1-1 TRBV5-4 ASSLGSGTEAF
TRBJ1-5 TRBV28 ASSPGQGPQPQH
TRBJ1-2 TRBV5-1 ASSLEEGGYGYT
TRBJ2-2 TRBV10-3 AILRGGNTGELF
- TRBV2 ASSVYEQY
TRBJ1-1 TRBV28 ASSFGGTEAF
TRBJ1-2 TRBV5-1 ASSLTPTGDYGYT
TRBJ2-4 TRBV5-8 ASSFRGAPAKNIQY
TRBJ1-5 TRBV28 ASSSSGNREGDQPQH
TRBJ2-3 TRBV18 ASSPQGLAGQGTQY
TRBJ1-6 TRBV14 ASSQTGGSPLH
TRBJ1-1 TRBV10-3 AISAGQEAF
TRBJ1-2 TRBV7-9 ASSLRQGAEYGYT
TRBJ2-3 TRBV5-1 ASSSGDPDNTQY
TRBJ2-1 TRBV7-3 ASSLSPSGSGKQF
TRBJ1-5 TRBV30 AWSLQGEWGNQPQH
TRBJ1-1 TRBV12-5 ASGLASGGDTEAF
TRBJ1-5 TRBV6-5 ASSKDRRNQPQH
TRBJ2-5 TRBV7-8 ASSLVGETQY
TRBJ2-3 TRBV7-9 ASSPTQGQY
TRBJ2-1 TRBV29-1 SVITGVHNEQF
TRBJ2-7 TRBV6-5 ASSRGREGYEQY
TRBJ2-1 TRBV6-5 ASSYRPYNEQF
- TRBV27 ASSFPIGQGVYEQY
TRBJ2-1 TRBV5-8 ASSTRTGGREQF
TRBJ1-2 TRBV18 ASSPEGRGRAGGYT
TRBJ2-7 TRBV27 ASSLMGGGQGPLSSYEQY
TRBJ1-1 TRBV20-1 SANSNTEAF
TRBJ2-7 TRBV6-1 ASSEPSAGTVSSYEQY
TRBJ1-2 TRBV5-1 ASSLGQNYGYT
TRBJ2-7 TRBV4-1 ASSQDGLSSYEQY
TRBJ2-5 TRBV2 ASSQGMGETQY
TRBJ2-1 TRBV6-1 ASSALGGAANEQF
TRBJ2-3 TRBV6-1 ASRENTSGRNTQY
TRBJ2-2 TRBV11-2 ASSFTGYSNTGELF
TRBJ1-1 TRBV27 ASRPGAIETAEAF
TRBJ2-2 TRBV25-1 ASSDQGELF
TRBJ1-3 TRBV13 ASSPRPGNTIY
TRBJ2-2 TRBV28 ASSLGTASSAGELF
- TRBV5-6 ASSLGTAKAYEQY
TRBJ2-2 TRBV7-9 ASSLAQSNTGELF
TRBJ2-1 TRBV4-2 ASSQLGVTDEQF
TRBJ2-7 TRBV5-4 ASSLGRSEQY
TRBJ2-7 TRBV6-4 ASRTGGPHSYEQY
TRBJ2-7 TRBV7-9 ASSLEETDTN
TRBJ2-7 TRBV7-8 ASSPGESYEQY
TRBJ1-1 TRBV27 ASSEGPGGSTEAF